This T cell receptor (beta chain) originates from a study of early T cells in non-severe SARS-CoV-2 infection. Researchers tagged individual cDNA molecules with unique molecular identifiers. TCRdb re-analysed the 5' RACE reads in MiXCR, keeping a single row per CDR3 protein. The table includes around 84,000 distinct CDR3 sequences, approximately 15% detected once. The ends were cut back, 6 bases at V and 2 bases at J, with 11 bases in the middle. This CDR3 region has 14 residues. From germline, CDR1 is MDHEN and CDR2 SYDVKM. This chain connects TRBV28 to TRBJ2-1, with D possibly being TRBD1 (6 bases). The sample consisted of whole blood. This clonotype was sampled from an adult who was a healthcare worker with PCR-confirmed SARS-CoV-2 infection or an uninfected control (not recorded which). The CDR3 DNA sequence: TGTGCCAGCAGGGACAGCCCCACCTACAATGAGCAGTTCTTC. Translation gives CASRDSPTYNEQFF.